Following are 5 T cell receptor beta chains from one sample sequenced in a study of T-cell reconstitution after alpha-beta-depleted transplantation in children (dated by TCRdb to about 2016). The sample's treatment or condition label, decoded: allogeneic hematopoietic cell transplantation with graft depleted of TCRalphabeta T cells and CD19 B cells. The receptor library was made with PCR. Sequencing was performed on an Illumina HiSeq 2500. Molecular barcoding was employed in the preparation of TCR libraries, with unique molecular identifiers being used to normalize TCRbeta repertoire quantification. TCRdb passed the public sequencing reads through fastp at Q25 and MiXCR, retaining productive beta sequences. Every CDR3 protein is listed once, alongside the most common genes and DNA of its rows. This sample gives 190,000 or so distinct CDR3 sequences in total; approximately 6% of them show up just once. The ten largest make up under 5% of the sample.

Sequencing used PBMCs, obtained before TCRalphabeta/CD19-depleted stem cell transplant. The receptor source for this set is a girl under two years old with combined immunodeficiency, due to receive a stem cell transplant.

This clonotype occurred a few times. The rearrangement joins TRBV20-1 to TRBJ2-1; maybe TRBD2 (6 bases). V was cut by 5 bases and J by 4 bases, with 12 bases left in between. The CDR3 contains 13 residues. Germline-derived CDR1 and CDR2 are DFQATT and SNEGSKA (reference sequence). The CDR3 region has the DNA TGCAGTGCTCTAGCGCCCTATTACAATGAGCAGTTCTTC. It yields the protein CSALAPYYNEQFF.

This clonotype occurred many times. V gene TRBV28 combines with J gene TRBJ2-3; D is uncertain. In germline, CDR1 is MDHEN, CDR2 SYDVKM. This CDR3 contains 16 residues. The V gene lost 1 base and the J gene lost 1 base, with 12 bases spanning the gap. CDR3 in amino acids: CASSLLDRARTDTQYF. CDR3 nucleotide sequence: TGTGCCAGCAGTTTATTGGACCGGGCCCGCACAGATACGCAGTATTTT.

This clonotype has at least ten counts. CDR3 sequence (DNA): TGTGCCATCAGTGGAGGGGGTAGCGGGAGGGCGAATGAGCAGTTCTTC. This translates into CAISGGGSGRANEQFF. This chain connects TRBV10-3 to TRBJ2-1, with 11 bases matching TRBD2. The length of the CDR3 is 16 residues. V dropped 4 bases and J dropped 7; count of bases not matched to a gene: 9. CDR1 and CDR2 (germline): ENHRY, SYGVKD.

Many counts were recorded for this clonotype. V usage is TRBV20-1 and J usage is TRBJ2-1; tentatively, D is TRBD2 (6 bases). The CDR3 length is 15 residues. Trimming took off 0 bases at V and 0 bases at J, with 9 bases between the two ends. Germline CDR1 and CDR2: DFQATT and SNEGSKA (reference sequence). The CDR3 sequence is CSARDGGVSYNEQFF. The CDR3, as DNA: TGCAGTGCTAGAGACGGGGGAGTCTCCTACAATGAGCAGTTCTTC.

This clonotype was seen ten or more times. This chain uses TRBV20-1 with TRBJ2-3; 11 bases agree with TRBD2. The V segment lost 5 bases and the J segment 5 bases; nucleotides outside the gene matches: 6. The CDR3 has 14 residues. Per germline, CDR1 DFQATT and CDR2 SNEGSKA (reference sequence). CDR3 sequence reads: CSAVAGGMGDTQYF. The DNA for the CDR3 is TGCAGTGCTGTAGCGGGGGGGATGGGAGATACGCAGTATTTT.